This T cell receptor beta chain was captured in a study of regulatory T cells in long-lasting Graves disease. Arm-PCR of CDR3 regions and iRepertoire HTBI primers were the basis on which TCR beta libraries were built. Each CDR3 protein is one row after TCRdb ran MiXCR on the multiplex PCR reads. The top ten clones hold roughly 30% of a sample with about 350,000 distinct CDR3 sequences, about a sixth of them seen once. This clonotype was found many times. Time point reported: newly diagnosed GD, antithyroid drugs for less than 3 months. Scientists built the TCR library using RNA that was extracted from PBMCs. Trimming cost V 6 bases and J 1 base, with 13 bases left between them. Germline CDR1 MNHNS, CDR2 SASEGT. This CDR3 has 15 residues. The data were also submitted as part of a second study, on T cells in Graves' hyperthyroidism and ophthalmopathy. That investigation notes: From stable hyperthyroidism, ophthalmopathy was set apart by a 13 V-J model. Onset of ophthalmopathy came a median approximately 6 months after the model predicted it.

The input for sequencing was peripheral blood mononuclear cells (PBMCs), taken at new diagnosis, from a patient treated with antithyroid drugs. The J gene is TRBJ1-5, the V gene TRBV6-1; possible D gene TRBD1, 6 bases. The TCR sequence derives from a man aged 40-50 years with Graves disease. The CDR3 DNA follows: TGTGCCAGCAGGGATAAGGGGGGAAGCAATCAGCCCCAGCATTTT. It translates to CASRDKGGSNQPQHF.